This is a list of T cell receptor beta chains from one sample in a study of response to subunit inactivated influenza vaccine. TCRdb reprocessed the RT-PCR reads with MiXCR, giving one entry per CDR3 protein. The sample holds around 200,000 distinct CDR3 sequences, around 9.2% seen once. The sequencing used non-naive T cells sorted from PBMCs, collected on the day of vaccination. All receptors come from a man aged 45-60 years who received an inactivated influenza vaccine. The CDR3 runs from the conserved cysteine through the conserved F or W. The order of the fields is V gene, clone size, J gene, D gene, CDR3 protein, CDR3 DNA. The D gene is left open where the match is weak. Only part of the rows carry a size: once, few, many, or a class if the clone is expanded.

>TRBV20-1|.|TRBJ2-1|.
CSAREGISEQFF
TGCAGTGCTAGAGAGGGGATTTCGGAGCAGTTCTTC
>TRBV6-1|.|TRBJ2-1|TRBD1
CASRNPGQGLNEQFF
TGTGCCAGCAGGAACCCGGGACAGGGTTTGAATGAGCAGTTCTTC
>TRBV7-2|.|TRBJ2-1|.
CASTGGSYNEQFF
TGTGCCAGCACCGGGGGCAGCTACAATGAGCAGTTCTTC
>TRBV7-2|many|TRBJ2-5|TRBD2
CASSQGLAGALRETQYF
TGTGCCAGCAGCCAAGGACTAGCGGGAGCCCTCCGGGAGACCCAGTACTTC
>TRBV29-1|medium-sized|TRBJ2-2|.
CSVPFRGTGELFF
TGCAGCGTTCCTTTCCGCGGCACCGGGGAGCTGTTTTTT
>TRBV28|many|TRBJ2-7|.
CASSFTGREQYF
TGTGCCAGCAGTTTCACGGGACGCGAGCAGTACTTC
>TRBV6-1|.|TRBJ2-2|.
CASSEAQQGIGELFF
TGTGCCAGCAGTGAAGCTCAACAGGGTATCGGGGAGCTGTTTTTT
>TRBV4-2|few|TRBJ2-7|.
CASSSNFVGGYEQYF
TGTGCCAGCAGCTCCAATTTCGTGGGGGGCTACGAGCAGTACTTC
>TRBV10-3|few|TRBJ2-7|.
CAVWAGNSYEQYF
TGTGCCGTATGGGCAGGGAACTCCTACGAGCAGTACTTC
>TRBV18|.|TRBJ2-5|.
CASSPFTTGGLETQYF
TGTGCCAGCTCACCCTTTACCACCGGCGGTCTGGAGACCCAGTACTTC
>TRBV5-4|few|TRBJ1-2|.
CASSLLGPQNYGYTF
TGTGCCAGCAGCTTGTTGGGGCCGCAGAACTATGGCTACACCTTC
>TRBV4-2|few|TRBJ2-5|TRBD2
CASSQGVAGEETQYF
TGTGCCAGCAGCCAAGGAGTAGCGGGAGAAGAGACCCAGTACTTC
>TRBV4-2|.|TRBJ2-2|TRBD1
CASSPHRGEGAGELFF
TGTGCCAGCAGCCCCCACAGGGGGGAAGGGGCCGGGGAGCTGTTTTTT
>TRBV3-1|many|TRBJ2-1|TRBD1
CASSRMPGQQAYNEQFF
TGTGCCAGCAGCCGAATGCCGGGACAGCAGGCCTACAATGAGCAGTTCTTC
>TRBV7-9|many|TRBJ1-2|.
CASSRGDNYGYTF
TGTGCCAGCAGTAGGGGAGACAACTATGGCTACACCTTC
>TRBV20-1|few|TRBJ2-3|TRBD2
CSADAGGRADTQYF
TGCAGTGCAGACGCGGGGGGGAGGGCAGATACGCAGTATTTT
>TRBV11-2|.|TRBJ2-1|.
CASSLGSWGGHFF
TGTGCCAGCAGCTTAGGTTCCTGGGGGGGGCACTTCTTC
>TRBV2|.|TRBJ1-5|.
CASSEKRGTQPQHF
TGTGCCAGCAGTGAGAAGCGCGGAACCCAGCCCCAGCATTTT
>TRBV20-1|many|TRBJ2-1|.
CSARDRSRSRYNEQFF
TGCAGTGCTAGAGATCGGTCCCGGTCCCGCTACAATGAGCAGTTCTTC
>TRBV6-1|.|TRBJ1-2|.
CASRVGRGFYSYTF
TGTGCCAGTAGAGTCGGCAGGGGATTCTATAGCTACACCTTC
>TRBV5-5|few|TRBJ2-7|.
CASSLSAATYEQYF
TGTGCCAGCAGCTTGTCGGCAGCTACCTACGAGCAGTACTTC
>TRBV7-2|many|TRBJ2-5|TRBD2
CASSLTTSGGLEETQYF
TGTGCCAGCAGCTTAACGACTAGCGGGGGCCTGGAGGAGACCCAGTACTTC
>TRBV11-1|few|TRBJ2-3|.
CASSPDAVAYGTDTQYF
TGTGCCAGCAGCCCAGACGCGGTCGCGTACGGCACAGATACGCAGTATTTT
>TRBV5-1|many|TRBJ2-7|TRBD1
CASSLGGQETSYF
TGCGCCAGCAGCTTGGGGGGACAGGAGACATCGTACTTC
>TRBV10-3|.|TRBJ2-1|TRBD2
CASSGRLAGLGFDEQFF
TGTGCCAGCAGTGGTCGACTAGCGGGATTAGGGTTCGATGAGCAGTTCTTC
>TRBV29-1|many|TRBJ2-1|TRBD1
CSVVGQGAIYNEQFF
TGCAGCGTTGTAGGACAGGGGGCAATCTACAATGAGCAGTTCTTC
>TRBV14|few|TRBJ1-1|.
CASSPLGAQKVKNTEAFF
TGTGCCAGCAGCCCCCTGGGAGCCCAAAAAGTGAAGAACACTGAAGCTTTCTTT
>TRBV7-9|.|TRBJ1-4|.
CASSLGPTTNEKLFF
TGTGCCAGCAGCTTAGGTCCTACAACTAATGAAAAACTGTTTTTT
>TRBV6-2/TRBV6-3|many|TRBJ1-5|TRBD1
CASRTTRGRGQVANQPQHF
TGTGCCAGCAGAACTACCCGGGGCAGGGGGCAAGTAGCCAATCAGCCCCAGCATTTT
>TRBV5-4|few|TRBJ2-5|TRBD2
CASSSSYPDLLREGETQYF
TGTGCCAGCAGCTCCTCCTACCCCGATTTGTTGCGGGAGGGAGAGACCCAGTACTTC
>TRBV7-3|few|TRBJ2-4|.
CASSLGDKGHIQYF
TGTGCCAGCAGCTTAGGGGACAAGGGTCACATTCAGTACTTC
>TRBV28|few|TRBJ2-5|.
CASNWGWQASETQYF
TGTGCCAGCAACTGGGGGTGGCAGGCTTCCGAGACCCAGTACTTC
>TRBV6-2/TRBV6-3|few|TRBJ2-1|TRBD1
CASSWTGTGFYNEQFF
TGTGCCAGCAGTTGGACCGGGACAGGGTTCTACAATGAGCAGTTCTTC
>TRBV7-2|.|TRBJ1-4|.
CASSLYAVTSNEKLFF
TGTGCCAGCAGCTTATACGCGGTGACAAGTAATGAAAAACTGTTTTTT
>TRBV18|.|TRBJ2-7|.
CASSPGGIGYLQYF
TGTGCCAGCTCACCAGGCGGGATAGGGTATTTGCAGTACTTC
>TRBV5-4|.|TRBJ2-5|TRBD1
CASRLQGDETQYF
TGTGCCAGCAGGCTACAGGGGGATGAGACCCAGTACTTC
>TRBV20-1|many|TRBJ2-1|.
CSAHRGGGRHNEQFF
TGCAGTGCCCACCGAGGGGGGGGCCGCCACAATGAGCAGTTCTTC
>TRBV6-2/TRBV6-3|.|TRBJ2-7|TRBD2
CASSSSGRSYEQYF
TGTGCCAGCAGTTCTAGCGGGAGATCCTACGAGCAGTACTTC
>TRBV7-8|many|TRBJ2-1|.
CASSLVPLQQSSYNEQFF
TGTGCCAGCAGCTTAGTGCCCCTCCAGCAGAGCTCCTACAATGAGCAGTTCTTC
>TRBV7-2|few|TRBJ1-3|TRBD1
CASSLAAGGGNTIYF
TGTGCCAGCAGCTTAGCTGCAGGGGGGGGAAACACCATATATTTT
>TRBV3-1|many|TRBJ2-7|.
CASSFPGHRVHEQYF
TGTGCCAGCAGTTTTCCGGGACATAGGGTCCACGAGCAGTACTTC
>TRBV5-1|.|TRBJ2-3|.
CASSSHSASTDTQYF
TGCGCCAGCAGCTCCCACAGTGCTAGCACAGATACGCAGTATTTT
>TRBV6-2/TRBV6-3|.|TRBJ2-1|.
CSSSYNDLGVYNEQFF
TGTTCCAGCAGTTACAATGACTTGGGGGTCTACAATGAGCAGTTCTTC
>TRBV7-6|few|TRBJ2-5|.
CASSLVPGQLAGRETQYF
TGTGCCAGCAGCTTAGTCCCGGGACAGTTAGCGGGTCGGGAGACCCAGTACTTC
>TRBV28|many|TRBJ2-1|.
CASSPLMSGGAYNEQFF
TGTGCCAGCAGTCCTCTTATGTCCGGGGGAGCCTACAATGAGCAGTTCTTC
>TRBV6-5|.|TRBJ2-3|TRBD2
CASSYRLTSGGADTQYF
TGTGCCAGCAGTTACCGTCTGACTAGCGGGGGAGCAGATACGCAGTATTTT
>TRBV7-9|many|TRBJ2-3|TRBD1
CASSKGGSTDTQYF
TGTGCCAGCAGCAAAGGGGGCAGCACAGATACGCAGTATTTT